These 15 T cell receptor beta chains originate from one sample sequenced in a study of regulatory T cells in long-lasting Graves disease. This sample's time point: persistent/refractory GD, antithyroid drugs over 5 years with positive TRAb. TCR sequences were obtained from RNA taken from PBMCs. iRepertoire HTBI primers and Arm-PCR of CDR3 regions built TCR beta libraries. TCRdb redid the calling of the multiplex PCR reads with MiXCR, one entry per CDR3 protein. The table includes some 280,000 distinct CDR3 sequences, 20% to 25% detected once. Sequencing used peripheral blood mononuclear cells (PBMCs), obtained when the disease was refractory, from a patient treated with antithyroid drugs. These receptors all stem from a female donor with Graves disease.

The chain links TRBV3-1 to TRBJ1-6; tentative D call: TRBD1 (6 bases). Trimming shortened V by 3 bases and J by 8 bases, and 11 bases separated the two germline ends. Germline V lookup: CDR1 LGHDT, CDR2 YNNKEL (reference sequence). CDR3 length: 14 residues. CDR3 sequence reads: CASSQRGVDSPLHF. DNA of the CDR3: TGTGCCAGCAGCCAGAGGGGGGTGGATTCACCCCTCCACTTT.

A single count supports this clonotype. The chain uses TRBV7-9 and TRBJ1-4; tentatively, D is TRBD1 (6 bases). With 4 bases removed from V and 0 bases from J, the gap between germline ends came to 12 bases. The CDR3 runs to 16 residues. Germline V gives CDR1 SEHNR, CDR2 FQNEAQ (reference sequence). DNA of the CDR3: TGTGCCAGCAGCTCGAACAGGGCCACAACTAATGAAAAACTGTTTTTT. Translated, it gives CASSSNRATTNEKLFF. Full variable domain (missing parts from reference TRBV7-9 and TRBJ1-4): DTGVSQNPRHKITKRGQNVTFRCDPISEHNRLYWYRQTLGQGPEFLTYFQNEAQLEKSRLLSDRFSAERPKGSFSTLEIQRTEQGDSAMYLCASSSNRATTNEKLFFGSGTQLSVL.

This clonotype was seen only a few times. This chain connects TRBV5-4 to TRBJ2-3; the D is unclear. This CDR3 contains 15 residues. The V gene lost 3 bases and the J gene lost 3 bases, with 14 bases spanning the gap. Germline V lookup: CDR1 SGHNT, CDR2 YYREEE (reference sequence). CDR3: CASSSVDVRTDTQYF. CDR3 DNA: TGTGCCAGCAGCTCTGTCGACGTGAGAACAGATACGCAGTATTTT.

This rearrangement joins TRBV3-1 to TRBJ1-6; D gene uncertain. This CDR3 has 16 residues. Deletions cut 0 bases from V and 4 bases from J, with 10 bases between. CDR1 is LGHDT and CDR2 is YNNKEL in the germline V gene (reference sequence). DNA of the CDR3: TGTGCCAGCAGCCAAGATCCCCCCGCTTATAATTCACCCCTCCACTTT. Its protein product is CASSQDPPAYNSPLHF.

This clonotype came up a few times. The chain has TRBV10-2 and TRBJ1-5, with TRBD1 as a possible D gene (6 bases). CDR3 length: 13 residues. The V end was cut by 7 bases, the J end by 3 bases, with 10 bases between. Germline assignment: CDR1 WSHSY and CDR2 SAAADI. The CDR3 loop reads CASKQGYNQPQHF. The CDR3 region has the DNA TGCGCCAGCAAACAGGGATACAATCAGCCCCAGCATTTT.

This clonotype was recorded many times. J is TRBJ1-5 and V is TRBV28; D might be TRBD1 (5 bases). V lost 4 bases to trimming and J lost 2 bases, with 12 bases between them. The CDR3 sequence is 15 residues long. Looked up from germline, CDR1 is MDHEN and CDR2 is SYDVKM. The CDR3, as DNA: TGTGCCAGCAGTTGGCGGGCGGGGGGCAATCAGCCCCAGCATTTT. This translates into CASSWRAGGNQPQHF.

This chain joins TRBV7-8 and TRBJ2-7; either TRBD1 or TRBD2 may fit D (6 bases each). Per the germline V gene, CDR1 is SGHVS and CDR2 is FQNEAQ. V lost 3 bases and J 0 bases, leaving 15 bases between the germline ends. The CDR3 is 16 residues long. CDR3 sequence (DNA): TGTGCCAGCAGCTTCGGGAGACAGGCTCGCTCCTACGAGCAGTACTTC. Encoded protein: CASSFGRQARSYEQYF. The complete variable domain, with remaining parts taken from reference TRBV7-8 and TRBJ2-7, reads GAGVSQSPRYKVAKRGQDVALRCDPISGHVSLFWYQQALGQGPEFLTYFQNEAQLDKSGLPSDRFFAERPEGSVSTLKIQRTQQEDSAVYLCASSFGRQARSYEQYFGPGTRLTVT.

The table lists this clonotype with many counts. The chain couples TRBV12-3 or TRBV12-4 to TRBJ2-4, with 7 bases matching TRBD2. V gave up 4 bases and J gave up 15 bases; unmatched junction bases: 12. The CDR3 consists of 13 residues. In DNA form, the CDR3 reads TGTGCCAGCAGTTCTTTAGGCGGGAGATTCACGTACTTC. As protein: CASSSLGGRFTYF.

The sample holds many counts of this clonotype. This chain joins TRBV12-3 or TRBV12-4 and TRBJ1-3, with no clear D. The ends were cut back, 6 bases at V and 4 bases at J, with 13 bases in the middle. The CDR3 consists of 14 residues. The CDR3 reads CASRGMAAGNTIYF. CDR3 nucleotides: TGTGCCAGCAGGGGGATGGCTGCCGGAAACACCATATATTTT.

J is TRBJ1-5 and V is TRBV6-4, with D tentatively TRBD1 (6 bases). With 5 bases removed from V and 5 bases from J, the gap between germline ends came to 25 bases. CDR3 size: 18 residues. Germline lookup yields CDR1 MRHNA and CDR2 SNTAGT. The CDR3 region has the DNA TGTGCCAGCAGTCAAGGACAGCCACAAAGACCCAGGGATCAGCCCCAGCATTTT. Translated: CASSQGQPQRPRDQPQHF.

The CDR3 region is CASSWGQGAFF. Here the CDR3 DNA reads TGTGCCAGCAGCTGGGGACAGGGAGCTTTCTTT. V gene TRBV6-1 combines with J gene TRBJ1-1; TRBD1 matches at 9 bases. CDR3 length: 11 amino acids. Germline CDR1 is MNHNS and CDR2 is SASEGT. The ends lost 6 bases at V and 10 bases at J; junction bases unmatched: 3.

J is TRBJ2-1 and V is TRBV2, with TRBD2 identical over 13 bases. CDR3 length: 16 amino acids. Germline lookup yields CDR1 SNHLY and CDR2 FYNNEI. Trimming removed 4 bases from V and 5 bases from J; junction bases left unmatched: 5. The CDR3 DNA is TGTGCCAGCAGTGCTCCGGGACTAGCGGGAAACAATGAGCAGTTCTTC. This gives the protein CASSAPGLAGNNEQFF. The full variable domain, with the rest looked up from reference TRBV2 and TRBJ2-1, is EPEVTQTPSHQVTQMGQEVILRCVPISNHLYFYWYRQILGQKVEFLVSFYNNEISEKSEIFDDQFSVERPDGSNFTLKIRSTKLEDSAMYFCASSAPGLAGNNEQFFGPGTRLTVL.

This clonotype was picked up many times. The chain recombines TRBV6-1 with TRBJ2-5; no definite D call. V gave up 6 bases and J gave up 4 bases, with 18 bases separating them. The CDR3 length is 15 residues. CDR1 and CDR2 from the germline V gene are MNHNS and SASEGT. The CDR3 region is CASSPYTVLRETQYF. CDR3 nucleotide sequence: TGTGCCAGCAGCCCATACACGGTCCTAAGAGAGACCCAGTACTTC.

This clonotype was observed a few times. V gene TRBV29-1 combines with J gene TRBJ2-7; 9 bases are a match to TRBD1. Germline-derived CDR1 and CDR2 are SQVTM and ANQGSEA. CDR3 length equals 13 residues. The trim removed 3 bases at V and 3 bases at J, leaving 3 bases unmatched. The CDR3 sequence is CSVERGQGYEQYF. The CDR3 region has the DNA TGCAGCGTTGAGCGGGGACAGGGCTACGAGCAGTACTTC.

This clonotype has a single count. The chain joins TRBV4-2 to TRBJ2-5, with D unresolved. The CDR3 extends over 14 amino acids. The germline CDR1 and CDR2 sequences are LGHNA and YNFKEQ. Trimming stripped 2 bases from V and 2 bases from J, with 9 bases between. The CDR3 region is CASSQSYMQETQYF. The CDR3, as DNA: TGTGCCAGCAGCCAAAGTTATATGCAAGAGACCCAGTACTTC.